This TCR beta chain stems from a study of T cell responses to AZD1222 COVID-19 vaccine. Generated by immunoSEQ multiplex PCR, the TCRdb table keeps only in-frame clones and is missing some. Here the sample spans more than 95,000 clones, more than 75% being singletons. CDR1 is SGDLS, CDR2 YYNGEE, per germline. Trimming cost V 3 bases and J 0 bases, with 17 bases left between them. The CDR3 has 17 residues. The chain couples TRBV9 to TRBJ2-3; D possibly uses TRBD1 or TRBD2 (6 bases each). Sequences were derived from peripheral blood, sampled 28 days after the second AZD1222 dose. This clonotype was obtained from an adult who received the AZD1222 COVID-19 vaccine. CDR3 DNA: TGTGCCAGCAGCGCATCCCAAGGGGGGTGGAGCACAGATACGCAGTATTTT. Protein: CASSASQGGWSTDTQYF.